The entry below gives a single T cell receptor (beta chain) sequence along with its context. This clone was seen a few times. The antigen it recognizes is unknown. No base quality values were provided; no much bigger clone lies one nucleotide off. The sample originates from a study of shared clonotypes between healthy human individuals (dated by TCRdb to 2020 to 2021). Study-wide context: The cohort included three men and a couple of women between 18 and 49 years of age. For each donor, CD4 naive and CD4 memory were each given three plates, CD8 naive was given two plates, and CD8 memory was given one plate. Blood TCR repertoires of roughly five healthy adults were deeply sequenced to estimate repertoire size and the extent of clonotype sharing between individuals. Per donor, leukapheresis produced somewhere between about 0.9 and 9.5 billion PBMCs. Different laboratories and diverse techniques were used to prepare libraries and sequence TCR repertoires, to increase sequencing depth and limit assay-specific biases. The study at large found these results: Naive subsets generally had larger estimated clonotype richness than memory subsets did. Even with the large sequencing depth, rarefaction of the sorted-subset datasets indicated that sequencing was incomplete. Pairwise subsampling indicated that sequencing depth was expected to affect the degree of clonotype sharing among donors. Sampling was restricted to blood, and TCR repertoires in tissues likely differ from the TCR repertoires found in blood. The genetic and exposure-history diversity represented was limited by the small number of donors. Compared with non-shared clonotypes, the clonotypes found in all four sorted-subset donors had higher generation probabilities. Sharing across a few donors was observed for about 5% of naive CD4, 3.5% of naive CD8, around 2.5% of memory CD4, and roughly 0.43% of memory CD8 clonotypes.

After removal of 6 bases from V and 4 bases from J, the junction retains 5 bases not matched to a gene. Inclusive of the bounding cysteine and phenylalanine, the CDR3 is 14 residues long. The retained sequence is limited to the CDR3, 42 bases, with the frame set at the first base. As encoded in the germline V gene, CDR1 is SNHLY while CDR2 is FYNNEI. TCR CDR3 regions were amplified from genomic DNA by multiplex PCR using the deep immunoSEQ assay. Genomic DNA extracted from each cell subset was distributed evenly over all wells of several immunoSEQ 96-well plates, and each plate served as one replicate. Each replicate PCR for sorted subsets received about 200 ng genomic DNA, equal to roughly 30,000 T cell genomes. Purified libraries were measured with a Qubit 3.0 fluorometer, size-checked on a Bioanalyzer 2100, and measured again with the KAPA Library Quantification kit. A separate single-read 150-cycle Illumina NextSeq 550 flow cell was used to sequence each immunoSEQ 96-well plate. On the study's bioinformatics: Because the immunoSEQ output included only junctional sequences and no quality scores, the filtering could not be the same as the filtering used for full-length reads. Sequences were annotated with PyIR, a Python wrapper for IgBLAST v1.9, using IMGT germline references to assign V/J genes and CDR3. Reads with weak V/J assignments (E-value above 1e-6), missing CDR3, stop codons, out-of-frame junctions, or ambiguous translated residues were removed. V3J clonotypes were defined by identical inferred V gene, J gene, and CDR3 amino acid sequence. Percentage overlap between repertoires was calculated by dividing the number of shared unique clonotypes by the size of the smaller repertoire. RTK rarefaction, the Chao1 estimator, and Recon v2.1 estimates of unobserved clonotypes were used to assess repertoire richness. Generation probabilities were computed with OLGA for all TCRbeta clonotypes obtained by the gDNA method from several donors. Not all clones reach the TCRdb copy of this immuneACCESS table, which keeps in-frame sequences only. Checked studies attribute under half of the gap to unresolved V genes and leave the rest unexplained. The V and J calls and the clone size are those of that table, but D and trimming were determined from the DNA. The sample profile shows 190,000 or so clones; around 63% of them were found once. The ten most abundant clones make up 8.5% to 12% of the sample.

The donors were healthy, HIV-negative adults who had no recently reported acute infections or vaccinations. Every donor was a Caucasian adult residing in Nashville, Tennessee, USA. Magnetic negative selection was used to enrich CD4+ T cells, after which naive cells were positively selected on CD45RA and the negative fraction became the memory subset. Blood was collected by leukapheresis, and PBMCs were isolated by Ficoll-Histopaque density gradient centrifugation and then cryopreserved in liquid nitrogen vapor phase. Purity and quantity of every magnetically sorted T cell population were checked by analytical flow cytometry. Genomic DNA was isolated from every sorted fraction and measured by UV absorbance on a Nanodrop 2000c.

Specimen: memory CD4+ T cells sorted from blood. The meaning of the sample's cell subset or site label: CD45RA-negative fraction. The chain uses TRBV2 and TRBJ1-5, with 8 bases matching TRBD1. The TCR sequence derives from a man younger than 40 in good health. The sequenced DNA is TGTGCCAGCAGCCCCAGGGGGCCAAATCAGCCCCAGCATTTT. Its translation reads: CASSPRGPNQPQHF.